Listed below are T cell receptor beta chains from one sample, sequenced in a study of blood T cell repertoires in COVID-19. TCRdb's copy holds only in-frame clones and misses some; the assay was immunoSEQ multiplex PCR. Altogether about 39,000 clones are present, approximately 90% being singletons, with the ten largest covering 2.2%. The source material was peripheral blood. Receptors were obtained from a man aged 45 to 65 with active COVID-19. CDR3s include the opening cysteine and the closing phenylalanine or tryptophan. Each record gives: D gene, clone size, J gene, V gene, CDR3 protein, CDR3 DNA. The D gene is left open where the match is weak. The size entry is marked missing in some rows and otherwise reads once, few, many or a size class.

- - TRBJ2-6 TRBV7-8 CASSLIRGSGANVLTF TGTGCCAGCAGCTTAATACGGGGCTCTGGGGCCAACGTCCTGACTTTC
TRBD1 - TRBJ1-1 TRBV6-5 CASRRQGRAFF TGTGCCAGCAGGCGACAGGGGCGAGCTTTCTTT
TRBD2 - TRBJ2-7 TRBV30 CAWSGGTSAYEQYF TGTGCCTGGAGTGGCGGGACTAGCGCCTACGAGCAGTACTTC
- - TRBJ2-1 TRBV9 CASSFTFTNNEQFF TGTGCCAGCTCCTTTACTTTTACCAACAATGAGCAGTTCTTC
TRBD2 - TRBJ2-2 TRBV3-1/TRBV3-2 CASSQEVRTSGVRVTGELFF TGTGCCAGCAGCCAAGAAGTGAGGACTAGCGGGGTACGAGTTACCGGGGAGCTGTTTTTT
- - TRBJ1-2 TRBV7-2 CASSLGWGVNYGYTF TGTGCCAGCAGCTTAGGCTGGGGAGTCAACTATGGCTACACCTTC
- few TRBJ2-7 TRBV5-8 CASIRQLSGISYEQYF TGTGCCAGCATCCGACAGCTTAGCGGTATCTCCTACGAGCAGTACTTC
TRBD1 - TRBJ2-1 TRBV6-5 CASSRDRAYNEQFF TGTGCCAGCTCCCGGGACAGGGCCTACAATGAGCAGTTCTTC
- - TRBJ1-6 TRBV5-1 CASSLRTAYNSPLHF TGCGCCAGCAGCTTGAGGACAGCCTATAATTCACCCCTCCACTTT
- - TRBJ1-1 TRBV2 CASSDRGGENTEAFF TGTGCCAGCAGTGACAGGGGCGGTGAGAACACTGAAGCTTTCTTT
TRBD2 - TRBJ2-4 TRBV7-2 CASSFLAGDVKNIQYF TGTGCCAGCAGCTTTCTAGCGGGGGACGTTAAAAACATTCAGTACTTC
TRBD1 - TRBJ1-2 TRBV5-4 CASSYGTGGEAYGYTF TGTGCCAGCAGCTACGGGACAGGGGGCGAGGCCTATGGCTACACCTTC
TRBD2 once TRBJ2-3 TRBV7-2 CASSHGGATDTQYF TGTGCCAGCAGCCACGGGGGGGCAACAGATACGCAGTATTTT
- few TRBJ2-7 TRBV19 CASSLRESSYEQYF TGTGCCAGTAGTCTCCGAGAGAGCTCCTACGAGCAGTACTTC
- - TRBJ2-5 TRBV2 CASSRLGVEMETQYF TGTGCCAGCAGTAGACTCGGAGTTGAAATGGAGACCCAGTACTTC
- - TRBJ2-7 TRBV3-1/TRBV3-2 CASSLRQMAYEQYF TGTGCCAGCAGCCTTAGACAAATGGCCTACGAGCAGTACTTC
- - TRBJ2-7 TRBV11-3 CASSQTTGYEQYF TGTGCCAGCAGCCAGACAACTGGCTACGAGCAGTACTTC
- - TRBJ2-1 TRBV6-5 CASSYNRNNEQFF TGTGCCAGCAGTTACAACAGAAACAATGAGCAGTTCTTC
- - TRBJ1-1 TRBV29-1 CSARDSNTEAFF TGCAGCGCTCGGGACTCGAACACTGAAGCTTTCTTT
TRBD1 - TRBJ2-5 TRBV9 CASSVALTILDREVGETQYF TGTGCCAGCAGCGTAGCGCTAACAATCCTGGACAGGGAAGTAGGAGAGACCCAGTACTTC
- few TRBJ1-6 TRBV5-1 CASSSNMIIDSPLHF TGCGCCAGCAGCTCAAACATGATAATCGATTCACCCCTCCACTTT
TRBD2 - TRBJ2-1 TRBV2 CASSALTSGGASVF TGTGCCAGCAGTGCGTTGACTAGCGGGGGGGCCTCGGTCTTC
- - TRBJ2-1 TRBV27 CASSFSEGGNEQFF TGTGCCAGCAGTTTCTCGGAGGGTGGCAATGAGCAGTTCTTC
TRBD1 - TRBJ1-1 TRBV5-1 CASSLAGTGHTEAFF TGCGCCAGCAGCTTGGCCGGGACAGGTCACACTGAAGCTTTCTTT
- - TRBJ2-5 TRBV12-2 CASRLGSGLAGGLETQYF TGTGCAAGTCGCTTAGGGTCGGGACTAGCGGGAGGTTTGGAGACCCAGTACTTC
- - TRBJ1-2 TRBV6-5 CASSYYQGNYGYTF TGTGCCAGCAGTTACTATCAGGGAAACTATGGCTACACCTTC
TRBD1 - TRBJ1-5 TRBV5-5 CASSPDRGSYGQPQHF TGTGCCAGCAGCCCGGACAGGGGGTCGTATGGTCAGCCCCAGCATTTT
- - TRBJ2-2 TRBV11-3 CASSLVRSAGELFF TGTGCCAGCAGCTTAGTTCGAAGCGCCGGGGAGCTGTTTTTT
TRBD2 - TRBJ2-1 TRBV30 CAWSVPASGSYNEQFF TGTGCCTGGAGTGTACCTGCTAGCGGGAGCTACAATGAGCAGTTCTTC
- once TRBJ2-5 TRBV2 CASRGGGFQETQYF TGTGCCAGCCGAGGGGGGGGTTTCCAAGAGACCCAGTACTTC
TRBD2 - TRBJ2-1 TRBV18 CASSPRGLAGGNEQFF TGTGCCAGCTCACCGCGCGGACTAGCGGGGGGCAATGAGCAGTTCTTC
- - TRBJ2-3 TRBV4-2 CASSQDLAAGAYTDTQYF TGTGCCAGCAGCCAAGATCTTGCGGCGGGGGCTTACACAGATACGCAGTATTTT
TRBD2 - TRBJ2-1 TRBV11-2 CASSLVAGGYNEQFF TGTGCCAGCAGCTTAGTGGCGGGAGGTTACAATGAGCAGTTCTTC
- - TRBJ1-2 TRBV2 CASSERVGVGNYGYTF TGTGCCAGCAGTGAACGGGTAGGGGTCGGCAACTATGGCTACACCTTC
- once TRBJ2-2 TRBV6-2/TRBV6-3 CASSYFPGEDAGELFF TGTGCCAGCAGTTACTTCCCGGGGGAGGACGCCGGGGAGCTGTTTTTT
- once TRBJ2-7 TRBV5-4 CASSLPSGSSYEQYF TGTGCCAGCAGCTTGCCAAGCGGCAGCTCCTACGAGCAGTACTTC
TRBD2 - TRBJ2-7 TRBV5-1 CASSLASSGRYEQYF TGCGCCAGCAGCTTAGCGAGTAGCGGGAGATACGAGCAGTACTTC
TRBD2 - TRBJ2-1 TRBV7-3 CASSPGLAGNEQFF TGTGCCAGCAGCCCGGGACTAGCGGGCAATGAGCAGTTCTTC
- - TRBJ1-1 TRBV5-1 CASSTRVISRMNTEAFF TGCGCCAGCAGTACCCGGGTGATTTCGCGAATGAACACTGAAGCTTTCTTT
- - TRBJ1-5 TRBV11-2 CASSLVGSQPQHF TGTGCCAGCAGCTTAGTCGGGAGCCAGCCCCAGCATTTT
TRBD2 - TRBJ2-1 TRBV4-2 CASSQEATSGDNEQFF TGTGCCAGCAGCCAAGAGGCGACTAGCGGGGACAATGAGCAGTTCTTC
- - TRBJ2-6 TRBV18 CASSPPYRALRANVLTF TGTGCCAGCTCACCCCCGTACAGGGCCCTTAGGGCCAACGTCCTGACTTTC
TRBD1 - TRBJ2-7 TRBV2 CASSAQGAAFEYEQYF TGTGCCAGCAGTGCTCAGGGGGCGGCCTTCGAGTACGAGCAGTACTTC
- - TRBJ2-7 TRBV6-5 CASSFLGTPGYEQYF TGTGCCAGCAGTTTTCTCGGGACACCCGGTTACGAGCAGTACTTC
TRBD1 - TRBJ2-1 TRBV7-2 CASNLQGARDNEQFF TGTGCCAGCAACCTGCAGGGGGCAAGGGACAATGAGCAGTTCTTC
- few TRBJ1-2 TRBV11-2 CASSLDPVRGARIGYTF TGTGCCAGCAGCTTAGATCCGGTGCGGGGGGCAAGGATTGGCTACACCTTC
- - TRBJ2-2 TRBV30 CASQGRQPLNTGELFF TGTGCCTCCCAGGGGAGACAACCTCTGAACACCGGGGAGCTGTTTTTT
TRBD1 - TRBJ1-1 TRBV6-4 CASRQGQRTEAFF TGTGCCAGCAGACAGGGGCAGCGCACTGAAGCTTTCTTT
- - TRBJ2-3 TRBV27 CASSLSRRLATSTDTQYF TGTGCCAGCAGTTTATCGAGGCGGCTAGCAACGAGCACAGATACGCAGTATTTT
- - TRBJ1-6 TRBV19 CPDGENSPLHF TGTCCCGATGGAGAAAATTCACCCCTCCACTTT
TRBD2 - TRBJ2-1 TRBV4-2 CASSQDPSGGAVEQFF TGTGCCAGCAGCCAAGATCCAAGCGGGGGGGCGGTTGAGCAGTTCTTC
TRBD1 - TRBJ1-3 TRBV10-3 CAISAGTDPGNTIYF TGTGCCATCAGCGCCGGGACAGACCCTGGAAACACCATATATTTT
TRBD2 - TRBJ2-2 TRBV5-1 CASSLEVLAGETGELFF TGCGCCAGCAGCTTGGAGGTCCTAGCGGGAGAAACCGGGGAGCTGTTTTTT
- - TRBJ1-2 TRBV4-2 CASSQGPGNNYGYTF TGTGCCAGCAGCCAAGGACCAGGGAATAACTATGGCTACACCTTC
- - TRBJ1-1 TRBV6-5 CASTQVEDTEAFF TGTGCCAGCACCCAAGTTGAGGACACTGAAGCTTTCTTT